This T cell receptor (beta chain) was retrieved from a study of cytomegalovirus exposure and HLA in healthy donors. Looking at the study overall: In terms of ancestry, the Caucasian-associated cluster contained roughly 80% of the approximately 420 genotyped donors.

Notes on this clone: Additional DNA sequences in this sample encode the identical CDR3.

Nominal health characterized the donors when sampled, though unrecorded immune exposures were likely. The PCR contained 60 Vbeta and 13 Jbeta primers. As handled by the study authors: It was a later analysis that counted tens of millions of unique TCR beta chains, of which 8.5 million to 12 million were shared. Clones were sequenced by immunoSEQ multiplex PCR, and TCRdb holds only the in-frame ones, with some missing. The V and J calls and the clone size are those of that table, but D and trimming were determined from the DNA. Seen here are 85,000 to 130,000 clones, about 68% observed once, and the top ten hold 11% to 15%. The V and J ends lost 3 bases and 4 bases respectively, with 10 bases between them. The CDR3 consists of 14 residues. Germline V gene sequence: CDR1 ENHRY, CDR2 SYGVKD.

The clonotype was recovered from a male donor in good health and CMV-seropositive. The chain uses TRBV10-3 and TRBJ1-5; a weak D match, TRBD1 (6 bases). The sequencing input was PBMCs. CDR3 sequence: CAISEGGGNQPQHF. The CDR3 DNA reads TGTGCCATCAGTGAAGGGGGAGGGAATCAGCCCCAGCATTTT.